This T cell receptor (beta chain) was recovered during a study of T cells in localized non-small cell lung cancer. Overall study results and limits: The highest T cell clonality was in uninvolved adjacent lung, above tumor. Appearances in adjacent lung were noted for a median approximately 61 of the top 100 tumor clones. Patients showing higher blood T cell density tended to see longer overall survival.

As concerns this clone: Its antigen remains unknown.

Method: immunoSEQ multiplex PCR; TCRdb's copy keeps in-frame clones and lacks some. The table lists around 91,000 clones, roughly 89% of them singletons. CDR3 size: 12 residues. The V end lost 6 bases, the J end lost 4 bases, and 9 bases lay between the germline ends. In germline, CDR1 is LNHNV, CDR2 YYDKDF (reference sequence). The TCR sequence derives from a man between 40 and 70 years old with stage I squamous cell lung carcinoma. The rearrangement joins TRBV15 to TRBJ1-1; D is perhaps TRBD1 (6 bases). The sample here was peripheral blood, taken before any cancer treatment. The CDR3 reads CATSGGGTEAFF. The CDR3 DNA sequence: TGTGCCACCAGTGGGGGCGGCACTGAAGCTTTCTTT.